The T cell receptor beta chain described here comes from a study of blood T cell repertoires in COVID-19. Using immunoSEQ multiplex PCR, the repertoire was profiled, and TCRdb retains in-frame clones only, with some absent. Counted here are about 100,000 clones, approximately 90% occurring once; the ten biggest clones make up 4% to 4.5%. Germline V lookup: CDR1 SGDLS, CDR2 YYNGEE. This CDR3 comprises 14 residues. Deletions cut 0 bases from V and 1 base from J, with 8 bases between. With respect to this clone: A much larger clone lies one base from this, so it may be a read error. This same CDR3 is encoded by further DNA sequences in the sample.

Sequencing was performed on peripheral blood. The V call is TRBV9, the J call TRBJ2-7; the D gene is possibly TRBD1 (5 bases). This receptor was identified in a human donor with COVID-19, enrolled during active disease. The donor label of this sample is uncertain. The CDR3: CASSVGGDSYEQYF. CDR3 in DNA: TGTGCCAGCAGCGTAGGGGGCGATTCCTACGAGCAGTACTTC. Variable domain in full (rest from reference TRBV9 and TRBJ2-7): DSGVTQTPKHLITATGQRVTLRCSPRSGDLSVYWYQQSLDQGLQFLIQYYNGEERAKGNILERFSAQQFPDLHSELNLSSLELGDSALYFCASSVGGDSYEQYFGPGTRLTVT.